The entry below gives a single T cell receptor (beta chain) sequence along with its context. What it binds is not known. One entry per CDR3 protein results from TCRdb running MiXCR on the RT-PCR reads. The table shows about 520,000 distinct CDR3 sequences, with 25% occurring only once. Germline loops: CDR1 SEHNR, CDR2 FQNEAQ (reference sequence). CDR3 length: 14 amino acids. V dropped 3 bases and J dropped 7; count of bases not matched to a gene: 6. The sample originates from a study of response to subunit inactivated influenza vaccine. Findings and limits, study-wide: It was the authors' suggestion that each seasonal influenza vaccination recruits few new T cells.

This clonotype was sampled from a man in his fifties or sixties who received an inactivated influenza vaccine. Material: CD4+ T cells sorted from PBMCs, obtained roughly 5 days after vaccination. This rearrangement joins TRBV7-9 to TRBJ2-1; TRBD1 matches 7 bases. The CDR3 region has the DNA TGTGCCAGCAGCTTTACAGGGGTGGATAATGAGCAGTTCTTC. Protein product: CASSFTGVDNEQFF.